This TCR beta chain was found in a study of PD-L1 blockade in urothelial cancer. Overall study: In the patient group, about 85% of the roughly 29 were males with bladder-origin urothelial cancer.

Germline values: CDR1 WSHSY, CDR2 SAAADI. There are 18 residues in the CDR3. Trimming removed 5 bases from V and 5 bases from J; junction bases left unmatched: 19. The sample's time point: pretreatment peripheral blood. Sequenced by immunoSEQ multiplex PCR; TCRdb stores in-frame clones only, minus some. The sample consists of 70,000 or so clones, about nine tenths of them appearing once. This rearrangement joins TRBV10-2 to TRBJ2-5, with TRBD2 matching over 8 bases. This TCR came from a man between 65 and 85 years old with urothelial cancer. The starting material was PBMCs, obtained around atezolizumab (anti-PD-L1) treatment. The CDR3 DNA reads as TGCGCCAGCAGTTTGCAGGGGCGGGCAAGCGGGAGTGGGGAGACCCAGTACTTC. This gives the protein CASSLQGRASGSGETQYF.